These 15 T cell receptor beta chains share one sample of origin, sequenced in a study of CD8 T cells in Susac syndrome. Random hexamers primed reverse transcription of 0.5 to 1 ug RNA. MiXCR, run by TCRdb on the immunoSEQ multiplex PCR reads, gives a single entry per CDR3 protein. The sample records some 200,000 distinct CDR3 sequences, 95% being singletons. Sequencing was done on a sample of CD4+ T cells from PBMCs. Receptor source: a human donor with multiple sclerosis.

CDR3 sequence: CASSYLGLAGVRETQYF. CDR3 in DNA: TGTGCCAGCAGTTACTTGGGACTAGCGGGAGTTAGAGAGACCCAGTACTTC. The gene calls are TRBV6-5 and TRBJ2-5; 14 bases fit TRBD2. The CDR3 length is 17 residues. CDR1 is MNHEY and CDR2 is SVGAGI in the germline V gene. After removal of 1 base from V and 4 bases from J, the junction contained 5 bases not matched to a gene.

The CDR3 coding sequence is TGTGCCACCAGCAGAATGGGGGATCAGCCCCAGCATTTT. Protein: CATSRMGDQPQHF. V usage is TRBV15 and J usage is TRBJ1-5; tentatively, D is TRBD1 (5 bases). This CDR3 region has 13 residues. V was clipped by 2 bases and J by 5 bases, with 7 bases between them. The germline gives CDR1 LNHNV, CDR2 YYDKDF (reference sequence). The full variable domain, completed using reference TRBV15 and TRBJ1-5, is DAMVIQNPRYQVTQFGKPVTLSCSQTLNHNVMYWYQQKSSQAPKLLFHYYDKDFNNEADTPDNFQSRRPNTSFCFLDIRSPGLGDTAMYLCATSRMGDQPQHFGDGTRLSIL.

CDR3 coding DNA: TGTGCCAGCAGGCGGACAGGGGGCATCAATGAGCAGTTCTTC. It translates to CASRRTGGINEQFF. The chain couples TRBV11-2 to TRBJ2-1; the match to TRBD1 covers 11 bases. Unmatched junction bases numbered 4, after V lost 6 bases and J lost 6 bases. Germline V gene data show CDR1 as SGHAT and CDR2 as FQNNGV. The CDR3 has 14 amino acids.

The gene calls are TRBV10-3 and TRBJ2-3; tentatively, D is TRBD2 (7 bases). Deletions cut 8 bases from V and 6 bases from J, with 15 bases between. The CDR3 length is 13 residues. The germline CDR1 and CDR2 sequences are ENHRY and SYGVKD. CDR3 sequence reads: CAIGGAGADTQYF. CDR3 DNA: TGTGCCATCGGGGGCGCGGGGGCCGATACGCAGTATTTT.

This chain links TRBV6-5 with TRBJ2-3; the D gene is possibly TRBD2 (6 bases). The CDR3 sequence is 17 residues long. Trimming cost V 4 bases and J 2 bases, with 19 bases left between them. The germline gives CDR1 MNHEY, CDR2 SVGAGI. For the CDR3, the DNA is TGTGCCAGCAGTTGGGGTGGAGGGTTACCGTCCACAGATACGCAGTATTTT. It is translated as CASSWGGGLPSTDTQYF.

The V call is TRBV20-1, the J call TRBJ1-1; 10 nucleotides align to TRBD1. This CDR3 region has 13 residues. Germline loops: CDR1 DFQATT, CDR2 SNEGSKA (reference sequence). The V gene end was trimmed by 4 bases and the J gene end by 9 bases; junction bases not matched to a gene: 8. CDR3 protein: CSATPGQGTKAFF. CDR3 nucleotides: TGCAGTGCTACACCGGGACAGGGGACCAAAGCTTTCTTT.

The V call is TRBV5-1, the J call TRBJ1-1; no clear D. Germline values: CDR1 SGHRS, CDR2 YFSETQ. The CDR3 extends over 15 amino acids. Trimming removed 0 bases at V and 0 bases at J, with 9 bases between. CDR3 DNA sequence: TGCGCCAGCAGCTTGGAGTCGGGGTTGAACACTGAAGCTTTCTTT. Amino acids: CASSLESGLNTEAFF.

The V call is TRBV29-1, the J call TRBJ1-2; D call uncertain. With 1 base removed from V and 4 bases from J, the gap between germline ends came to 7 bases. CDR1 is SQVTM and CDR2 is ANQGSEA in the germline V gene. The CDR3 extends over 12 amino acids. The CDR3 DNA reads TGCAGCGTTGAAGCTGTCTCCTATGGCTACACCTTC. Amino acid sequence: CSVEAVSYGYTF.

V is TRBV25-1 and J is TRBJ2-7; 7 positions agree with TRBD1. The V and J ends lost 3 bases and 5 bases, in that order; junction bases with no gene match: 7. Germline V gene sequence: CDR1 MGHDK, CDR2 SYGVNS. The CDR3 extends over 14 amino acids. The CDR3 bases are TGTGCCAGCAGTGACCCGGGACAGTCACACGAGCAGTACTTC. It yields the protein CASSDPGQSHEQYF.

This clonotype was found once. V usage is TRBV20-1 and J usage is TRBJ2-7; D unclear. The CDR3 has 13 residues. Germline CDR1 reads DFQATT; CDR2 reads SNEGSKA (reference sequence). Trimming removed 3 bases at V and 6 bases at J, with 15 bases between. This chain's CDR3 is CSARLGERSEQYF. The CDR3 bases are TGCAGTGCTAGGTTGGGCGAACGAAGCGAGCAGTACTTC.

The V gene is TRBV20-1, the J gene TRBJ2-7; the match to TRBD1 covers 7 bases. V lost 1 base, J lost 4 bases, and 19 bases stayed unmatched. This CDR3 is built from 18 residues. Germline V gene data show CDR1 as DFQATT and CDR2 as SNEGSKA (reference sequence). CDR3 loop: CSARALTRRDSHPYEQYF. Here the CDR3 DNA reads TGCAGTGCTAGAGCATTAACTCGCCGGGACAGCCACCCTTACGAGCAGTACTTC.

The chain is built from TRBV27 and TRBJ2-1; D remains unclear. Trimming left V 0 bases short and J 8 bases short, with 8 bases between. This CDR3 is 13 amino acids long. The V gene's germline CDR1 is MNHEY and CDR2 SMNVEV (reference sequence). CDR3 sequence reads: CASSLSAAYEQFF. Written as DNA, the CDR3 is TGTGCCAGCAGTTTATCTGCGGCTTATGAGCAGTTCTTC.

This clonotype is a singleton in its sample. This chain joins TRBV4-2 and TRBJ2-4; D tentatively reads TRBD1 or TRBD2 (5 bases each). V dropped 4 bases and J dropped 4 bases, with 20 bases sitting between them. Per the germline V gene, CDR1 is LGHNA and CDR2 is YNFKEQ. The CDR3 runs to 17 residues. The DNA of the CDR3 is TGTGCCAGCAGCCGCCTCGGACAAGCAAGCGGTAAAAACATTCAGTACTTC. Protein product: CASSRLGQASGKNIQYF.

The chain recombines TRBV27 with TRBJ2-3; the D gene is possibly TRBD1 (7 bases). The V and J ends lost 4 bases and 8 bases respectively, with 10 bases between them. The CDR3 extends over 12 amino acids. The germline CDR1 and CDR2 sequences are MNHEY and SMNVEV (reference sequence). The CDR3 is CASSWQGGTQYF. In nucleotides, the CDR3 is TGTGCCAGCAGTTGGCAGGGGGGTACGCAGTATTTT.

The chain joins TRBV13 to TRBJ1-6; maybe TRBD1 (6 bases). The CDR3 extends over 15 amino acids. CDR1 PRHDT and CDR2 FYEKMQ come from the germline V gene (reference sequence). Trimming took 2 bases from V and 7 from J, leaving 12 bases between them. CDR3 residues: CASSLTRGGNSPLHF. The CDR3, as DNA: TGTGCCAGCAGCTTAACCAGGGGCGGCAATTCACCCCTCCACTTT.